The T cell receptor (beta chain) under discussion was sequenced for a study of OX40 agonist ivuxolimab in advanced cancers. Study in general: Ivuxolimab, an agonist antibody against OX40 (CD134), was given to patients.

Only in-frame clones appear in the TCRdb table, and some are missing; sequencing was by immunoSEQ multiplex PCR. This table has 28,000 or so clones, 70% to 90% appearing once. The count of this clone is one. The antigen is undetermined. V was shortened by 2 bases and J by 1 base, with 11 bases between the two germline ends. There are 15 residues in the CDR3. Germline CDR1 and CDR2: MNHEY and SMNVEV (reference sequence). Study findings and constraints: Some of the lowest clonal expansion was seen in partial responders at 0.1-3.0 mg/kg. No antigen was identified for the clonally expanded peripheral T cells.

The sample in question was CD4+ or CD8+ T cells sorted from blood, obtained in a trial of the OX40 agonist ivuxolimab. This clonotype originated in an adult with an advanced solid tumor such as melanoma, head and neck, liver or kidney cancer. J is TRBJ1-2 and V is TRBV27; no definite D call. The CDR3 DNA sequence: TGTGCCAGCAGTTTAGTAGGTAGCCTTAACTATGGCTACACCTTC. Amino acids: CASSLVGSLNYGYTF.